This note documents a single T cell receptor (beta chain) sequence. The data were obtained in a study of blood T cell repertoires in COVID-19. The assay was immunoSEQ multiplex PCR, and TCRdb's table has in-frame clones only and misses some. Of about 230,000 clones listed, 75% to 85% are singletons. This CDR3 has 13 residues. V lost 5 bases to trimming and J lost 10 bases, with 12 bases between them. Germline V gene data show CDR1 as LNHDA and CDR2 as SQIVND (reference sequence). The sample comprised peripheral blood. The V gene is TRBV19, the J gene TRBJ1-6; tentatively, D is TRBD1 (5 bases). The TCR sequence derives from a woman aged 30 to 39 with COVID-19, enrolled during active disease. This chain's CDR3 is CASSSRQISPLHF. In nucleotides, the CDR3 is TGTGCCAGTAGTTCACGACAGATCTCACCCCTCCACTTT.